The rows below give T cell receptor beta chains drawn from one sample of a study of technical replicates of blood from a handful of donors. Clones were read by immunoSEQ multiplex PCR, and TCRdb kept only the in-frame ones, dropping some. Of approximately 94,000 clones in the sample, about 96% were seen once. Material for sequencing was T cells isolated from PBMCs. Receptors were obtained from a human donor in good health. Each CDR3 is given with its conserved first and last residue. The D gene is left open where the match is weak. Part of the rows lack a size; the others show once, few, many or a class for expanded clones.

TGCGCCAGCAGCCAAGTTGCGGGGGGCAATCAGCCCCAGCATTTT CASSQVAGGNQPQHF once TRBV4-1 . TRBJ1-5
TGTGCCAGTAGTTCCGGGACAGGGGACGGCTACACCTTC CASSSGTGDGYTF once TRBV19 TRBD1 TRBJ1-2
TGTGCCAGCGATTCAGGGGGCTCGGGAGATACGCAGTATTTT CASDSGGSGDTQYF . TRBV28 TRBD1 TRBJ2-3
TGTGCCTGGAACGGGAACACTGAAGCTTTCTTT CAWNGNTEAFF few TRBV30 . TRBJ1-1
TGTGCCAGCAGCTCCTTGGCCACCGGGGAGCTGTTTTTT CASSSLATGELFF . TRBV7-9 . TRBJ2-2
TGTGCCAGCAACGACAGAGCCTCCTACGAGCAGTACTTC CASNDRASYEQYF . TRBV11-1 . TRBJ2-7
TGTGCCAGCAGTTCGACCGGCAGGGTGGGTGGAGAGACCCAGTACTTC CASSSTGRVGGETQYF . TRBV6-5 . TRBJ2-5
TGTGCCAGCAGCTTTATTCAGGTTAACACCGGGGAGCTGTTTTTT CASSFIQVNTGELFF . TRBV7-9 . TRBJ2-2
TGCAGCGTTGGGGGCGGGAGGTCCGGGGAGCTGTTTTTT CSVGGGRSGELFF . TRBV29-1 TRBD2 TRBJ2-2
TGTGCCTCTCGACAGGGGGCCTGGACTGAAGCTTTCTTT CASRQGAWTEAFF . TRBV6-1 TRBD1 TRBJ1-1
TGTGCCAGCAGCTTAGCCGGACAGGGGTACGAGCAGTACTTC CASSLAGQGYEQYF . TRBV11-2 TRBD1 TRBJ2-7
TGTGCCAGTAGTGTCCTTGGACAGCCTAGCACAGATACGCAGTATTTT CASSVLGQPSTDTQYF . TRBV19 . TRBJ2-3
TGCGCCAGCAGCGGAACCGGGACAGACACTAACTATGGCTACACCTTC CASSGTGTDTNYGYTF . TRBV4-3 TRBD1 TRBJ1-2
TGTGCCAGCAACCCAGGGCAAAATCAGCCCCAGCATTTT CASNPGQNQPQHF . TRBV6-6 . TRBJ1-5
TGTGCCAGCAGCTTAGGGACAGGGTCCTGGGGTTTGGACGAGCAGTACTTC CASSLGTGSWGLDEQYF . TRBV7-2 TRBD1 TRBJ2-7
TGTGCCACCCGACTTCCTCGCTCCTACAATGAGCAGTTCTTC CATRLPRSYNEQFF . TRBV6-1 . TRBJ2-1
TGCGCCAGCAGCTTGGCCTCGGAGGTCAATGAGCAGTTCTTC CASSLASEVNEQFF . TRBV5-1 . TRBJ2-1
TGTGCCAGCAGTCAGGAGGGTGGCTACTATGGCTACACCTTC CASSQEGGYYGYTF . TRBV27 . TRBJ1-2
TGTGCCAGTAGACCACTGGGCGGGGCCGATCAAGAGACCCAGTACTTC CASRPLGGADQETQYF . TRBV19 . TRBJ2-5
TGCGCCAGCAGCCAAGACTTAGACCCATCGATAGCGGGAGGCTACGGGGATGAGCAGTTCTTC CASSQDLDPSIAGGYGDEQFF . TRBV4-1 TRBD2 TRBJ2-1
TGTGCCAGCAGCCCAGGGCAGTGGGATCAGCCCCAGCATTTT CASSPGQWDQPQHF . TRBV7-2 . TRBJ1-5
TGTGCCAGCACCCTGGGGCCGGGGGTCTCCTACGAGCAGTACTTC CASTLGPGVSYEQYF . TRBV2 . TRBJ2-7
TGCGCCAGCAGCCTGAACACCGGGGAGCTGTTTTTT CASSLNTGELFF . TRBV5-1 . TRBJ2-2
TGCGCCAGCAGCCAAAATCCAGGGGGACACTATGGCTACACCTTC CASSQNPGGHYGYTF . TRBV4-3 TRBD1 TRBJ1-2
TGTGCCAGCAGTGTCTGGGGGCCATCGCTATACAATGAGCAGTTCTTC CASSVWGPSLYNEQFF once TRBV2 . TRBJ2-1
TGTGCCAGCAGCCGTCTGAGCCCTAGCGGGAGGACCGAGCAGTACTTC CASSRLSPSGRTEQYF . TRBV5-5 TRBD2 TRBJ2-7